The clone carrying this TCR beta chain was recorded at least ten times. Its antigen remains unidentified. This entry comes from a study of T cell repertoires in cytomegalovirus infection. Whole-study context: Public TCR beta signatures indicated both CMV infection and matching HLA type.

Study results and caveats: HLA-C-restricted CMV-specific TCR beta clonotypes were dominant in the ex vivo response. Cumulative public TCR beta family frequency identified carriers of CMV plus the relevant HLA.

The CDR3 contains 17 residues. From germline, CDR1 is SGHTA and CDR2 FQGNSA. V shed 5 bases and J 7 bases; nucleotides not matched to a gene: 17. TCRdb passed the reads through MiXCR, listing each CDR3 protein once. Of around 290,000 distinct CDR3 sequences in the sample, about 23% were seen once. This clonotype was obtained from a human donor in good health (CMV status not recorded). Some clones in this sample may be carry-over from other donors' samples. Specimen: PBMCs. This chain links TRBV7-2 with TRBJ2-1; 7 positions match TRBD2. The CDR3 DNA reads TGTGCCAGCAGCGGATTCGGGAGGCCAACAATTCGGAATGAGCAGTTCTTC. This encodes CASSGFGRPTIRNEQFF.